The 14 T cell receptor beta chains below were found in one sample sequenced in a study of shared clonotypes between healthy human individuals. Assay used: immunoSEQ multiplex PCR; TCRdb lists only in-frame clones, some missing. The sample has some 2 million clones, over 85% seen once. Naive CD8 populations comprised CD45RO-negative cells positively selected for CCR7, excluding terminally differentiated effector memory CD45RA+ cells. The sequenced sample was naive CD8+ T cells sorted from blood. Receptors were obtained from a young man in good health.

The chain has TRBV7-9 and TRBJ1-1, with D perhaps matching TRBD1 (5 bases). The length of the CDR3 is 14 residues. The V gene's germline CDR1 is SEHNR and CDR2 FQNEAQ (reference sequence). With 8 bases removed from V and 3 bases from J, the gap between germline ends came to 16 bases. The CDR3, as DNA: TGTGCCAGCTCGAACCGGGGGTTGGACACTGAAGCTTTCTTT. This codes for CASSNRGLDTEAFF. Filled out from reference TRBV7-9 and TRBJ1-1, the complete variable domain reads DTGVSQNPRHKITKRGQNVTFRCDPISEHNRLYWYRQTLGQGPEFLTYFQNEAQLEKSRLLSDRFSAERPKGSFSTLEIQRTEQGDSAMYLCASSNRGLDTEAFFGQGTRLTVV.

Regarding this clone: At the DNA level, this CDR3 is encoded by other sequences in the same sample as well. This CDR3 is CASSPGGSYEQYF. The CDR3 DNA reads as TGTGCCAGCAGCCCAGGGGGGTCGTACGAGCAGTACTTC. J is TRBJ2-7 and V is TRBV7-9; D might be TRBD1 (7 bases). Deletions cut 5 bases from V and 4 bases from J, with 12 bases between. The germline V gene has CDR1 SEHNR and CDR2 FQNEAQ (reference sequence). The CDR3 spans 13 residues.

The chain carries TRBV19 and TRBJ1-2; no clear D gene. The germline CDR1 and CDR2 sequences are LNHDA and SQIVND (reference sequence). This CDR3 comprises 15 residues. V lost 3 bases and J 2 bases, leaving 13 bases between the germline ends. The CDR3 reads CASSMFGVENYGYTF. CDR3 nucleotides: TGTGCCAGTAGTATGTTTGGAGTTGAAAACTATGGCTACACCTTC.

Notes on this clone: The same CDR3 also results from other DNA sequences found in this sample. This rearrangement joins TRBV4-1 to TRBJ2-7; D unresolved. The length of the CDR3 is 13 residues. The germline CDR1 and CDR2 sequences are MGHRA and YSYEKL. Trimming stripped 0 bases from V and 2 bases from J, with 5 bases between. CDR3 nucleotide sequence: TGCGCCAGCAGCCAAGACACCGCCTACGAGCAGTACTTC. Translating gives CASSQDTAYEQYF.

This chain uses TRBV5-4 with TRBJ2-3; 13 nucleotides agree with TRBD2. Germline CDR1 and CDR2: SGHNT and YYREEE (reference sequence). The trim removed 4 bases at V and 0 bases at J, leaving 5 bases unmatched. The CDR3 sequence is 17 residues long. In nucleotides, the CDR3 is TGTGCCAGCAGCGCGGGACTAGCGGGACCTAGCACAGATACGCAGTATTTT. It encodes CASSAGLAGPSTDTQYF.

The chain couples TRBV7-9 to TRBJ2-3, with TRBD2 matching over 13 bases. V was pared by 3 bases and J by 8 bases, with 11 bases of the junction left unmatched. Germline V gene data show CDR1 as SEHNR and CDR2 as FQNEAQ (reference sequence). The CDR3 is 17 amino acids. CDR3 nucleotides: TGTGCCAGCAGCTTCCCCATCACTAGCGGGGGGGCAGGTACGCAGTATTTT. Its protein is CASSFPITSGGAGTQYF. Full variable domain (missing parts from reference TRBV7-9 and TRBJ2-3): DTGVSQNPRHKITKRGQNVTFRCDPISEHNRLYWYRQTLGQGPEFLTYFQNEAQLEKSRLLSDRFSAERPKGSFSTLEIQRTEQGDSAMYLCASSFPITSGGAGTQYFGPGTRLTVL.

The V call is TRBV13, the J call TRBJ2-3; D remains ambiguous. V shed 7 bases and J shed 2 bases, with 16 bases lying between them. The CDR3 length is 15 residues. Germline assignment: CDR1 PRHDT and CDR2 FYEKMQ (reference sequence). The CDR3 reads CASTPSGDYTDTQYF. The CDR3 DNA sequence: TGTGCCAGCACCCCCAGTGGGGATTACACAGATACGCAGTATTTT.

About this clone itself: Just one base apart from a much larger clone, this may be a read error. This CDR3 is also generated by other DNA sequences in the sample. The V gene is TRBV5-4, the J gene TRBJ2-7; D call uncertain. This CDR3 comprises 11 residues. The V gene lost 2 bases and the J gene lost 4 bases, with 4 bases spanning the gap. Germline lookup yields CDR1 SGHNT and CDR2 YYREEE (reference sequence). The chain's CDR3 is CASSLEYEQYF. Here the CDR3 DNA reads TGTGCCAGCAGCTTAGAATACGAGCAGTACTTC.

This clone has just one count. V usage is TRBV6-6 and J usage is TRBJ2-7; D is possibly TRBD1 (8 bases). This CDR3 comprises 14 residues. V shed 4 bases and J shed 4 bases, with 14 bases lying between them. CDR1 is MNHNY, CDR2 SVGAGI, per germline (reference sequence). CDR3 sequence (DNA): TGTGCCAGCAGTTCTGGACAGGGAGGGTACGAGCAGTACTTC. It is translated as CASSSGQGGYEQYF.

V is TRBV28 and J is TRBJ1-1; D not resolved. The V gene's germline CDR1 is MDHEN and CDR2 SYDVKM. The length of the CDR3 is 14 residues. The V gene lost 3 bases and the J gene lost 5 bases, with 13 bases spanning the gap. The CDR3 DNA reads as TGTGCCAGCAGTTTTTCATGGTTGGGGACTGAAGCTTTCTTT. Protein product: CASSFSWLGTEAFF.

V and J are TRBV6-5 and TRBJ2-7; 7 bases align to TRBD2. Trimming took 0 bases from V and 2 from J; bases not matched to a gene: 4. The CDR3 sequence is 15 residues long. Germline CDR1 is MNHEY and CDR2 is SVGAGI. This CDR3 reads CASSYSPAGTYEQYF. For the CDR3, the DNA is TGTGCCAGCAGTTACTCACCAGCGGGGACCTACGAGCAGTACTTC.

This clone was counted a single time. This chain's CDR3 is CASQAEYQETQYF. In DNA form, the CDR3 reads TGTGCCAGCCAAGCAGAGTACCAAGAGACCCAGTACTTC. V gene TRBV9 combines with J gene TRBJ2-5; unclear D gene. The CDR3 runs to 13 residues. The V gene's germline CDR1 is SGDLS and CDR2 YYNGEE. Trimming stripped 7 bases from V and 0 bases from J, with 10 bases between.

The chain couples TRBV9 to TRBJ2-3, with D perhaps matching TRBD2 (5 bases). V was clipped by 4 bases and J by 2 bases, with 14 bases between them. Per germline, CDR1 SGDLS and CDR2 YYNGEE. The CDR3 runs to 15 residues. CDR3 in amino acids: CASSPEDWNTDTQYF. CDR3 coding DNA: TGTGCCAGCAGCCCAGAGGACTGGAACACAGATACGCAGTATTTT.

This clone was seen only once. The rearrangement joins TRBV6-5 to TRBJ2-3; a possible D gene is TRBD1 (6 bases). This CDR3 is 14 amino acids long. Trimming took 7 bases from V and 3 from J, leaving 14 bases between them. The germline CDR1 and CDR2 sequences are MNHEY and SVGAGI. The CDR3 DNA is TGTGCCAGCACCTCCAACAGGGTAACAGATACGCAGTATTTT. Translating it yields CASTSNRVTDTQYF.